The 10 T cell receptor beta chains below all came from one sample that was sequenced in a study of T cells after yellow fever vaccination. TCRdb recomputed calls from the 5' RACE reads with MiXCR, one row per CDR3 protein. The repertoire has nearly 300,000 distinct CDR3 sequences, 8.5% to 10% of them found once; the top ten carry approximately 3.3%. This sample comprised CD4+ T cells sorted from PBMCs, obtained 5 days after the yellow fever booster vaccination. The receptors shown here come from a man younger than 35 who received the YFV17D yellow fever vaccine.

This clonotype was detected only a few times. CDR3 sequence (DNA): TGTGCCAGCAACTTCGGACTAGCGGGGTCTCAGACCCAGTACTTC. This sequence encodes CASNFGLAGSQTQYF. The chain employs TRBV5-6 and TRBJ2-5, with TRBD2 matching 12 bases. CDR1 is SGHDT, CDR2 YYEEEE, per germline. With V trimmed by 6 bases and J by 6 bases, 9 bases remained unmatched. The CDR3 sequence is 15 residues long. Using reference TRBV5-6 and TRBJ2-5 for the parts outside the CDR3, the full variable domain is DAGVTQSPTHLIKTRGQQVTLRCSPKSGHDTVSWYQQALGQGPQFIFQYYEEEERQRGNFPDRFSGHQFPNYSSELNVNALLLGDSALYLCASNFGLAGSQTQYFGPGTRLLVL.

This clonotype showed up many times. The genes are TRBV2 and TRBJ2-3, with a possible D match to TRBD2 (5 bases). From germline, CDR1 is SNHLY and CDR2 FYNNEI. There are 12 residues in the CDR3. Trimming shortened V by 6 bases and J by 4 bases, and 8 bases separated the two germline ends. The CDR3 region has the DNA TGTGCCAGCAGAGAGAGGGCAGATACGCAGTATTTT. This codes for CASRERADTQYF.

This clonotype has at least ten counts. CDR3 protein: CASSRTRPLYSNQPQHF. The CDR3 region has the DNA TGTGCCAGCAGTCGGACCCGGCCGCTATATAGCAATCAGCCCCAGCATTTT. The V and J genes are TRBV6-2 or TRBV6-3 and TRBJ1-5; no firm D call. Trimming removed 5 bases at V and 0 bases at J, with 17 bases between. Germline V gene lookup returns CDR1 MNHEY and CDR2 SVGEGT. The CDR3 loop spans 17 amino acids.

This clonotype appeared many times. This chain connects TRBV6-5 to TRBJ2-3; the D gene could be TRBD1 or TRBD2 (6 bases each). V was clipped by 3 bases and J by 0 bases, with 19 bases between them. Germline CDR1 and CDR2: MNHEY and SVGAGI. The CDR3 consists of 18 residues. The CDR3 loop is CASSYGTGASASTDTQYF. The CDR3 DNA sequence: TGTGCCAGCAGTTATGGCACGGGGGCCTCCGCTAGCACAGATACGCAGTATTTT.

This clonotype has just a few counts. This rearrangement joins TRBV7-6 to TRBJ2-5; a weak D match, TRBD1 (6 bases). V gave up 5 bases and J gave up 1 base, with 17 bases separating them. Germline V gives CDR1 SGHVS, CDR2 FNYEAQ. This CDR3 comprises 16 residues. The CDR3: CASSVGQTSFQETQYF. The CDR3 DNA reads TGTGCCAGCAGCGTAGGACAGACCAGCTTCCAAGAGACCCAGTACTTC.

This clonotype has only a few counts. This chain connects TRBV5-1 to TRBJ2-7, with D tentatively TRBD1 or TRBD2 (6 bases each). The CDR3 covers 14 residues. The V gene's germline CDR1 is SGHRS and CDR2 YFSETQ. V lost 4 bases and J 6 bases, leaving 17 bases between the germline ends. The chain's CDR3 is CASSGGPGAGEQYV. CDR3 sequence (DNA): TGCGCCAGCAGCGGAGGCCCGGGGGCGGGCGAGCAGTACGTC.

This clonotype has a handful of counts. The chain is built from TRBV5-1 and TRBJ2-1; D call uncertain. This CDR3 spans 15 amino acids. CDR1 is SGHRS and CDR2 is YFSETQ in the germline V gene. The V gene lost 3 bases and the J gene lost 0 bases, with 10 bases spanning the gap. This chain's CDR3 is CASSWVPSSYNEQFF. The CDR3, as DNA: TGCGCCAGCAGCTGGGTACCGAGCTCCTACAATGAGCAGTTCTTC.

The chain's CDR3 is CSAPEPGAIYF. DNA for the CDR3: TGCAGTGCACCCGAACCAGGGGCCATATATTTT. The chain combines TRBV20-1 with TRBJ1-3; D might be TRBD1 (6 bases). The CDR3 contains 11 residues. The V end lost 6 bases, the J end lost 11 bases, and 14 bases lay between the germline ends. From germline, CDR1 is DFQATT and CDR2 SNEGSKA (reference sequence).

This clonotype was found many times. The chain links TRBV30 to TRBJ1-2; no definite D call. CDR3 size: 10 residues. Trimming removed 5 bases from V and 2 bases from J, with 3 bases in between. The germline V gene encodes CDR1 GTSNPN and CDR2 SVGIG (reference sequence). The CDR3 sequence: CAWENYGYTF. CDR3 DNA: TGTGCCTGGGAGAACTATGGCTACACCTTC.

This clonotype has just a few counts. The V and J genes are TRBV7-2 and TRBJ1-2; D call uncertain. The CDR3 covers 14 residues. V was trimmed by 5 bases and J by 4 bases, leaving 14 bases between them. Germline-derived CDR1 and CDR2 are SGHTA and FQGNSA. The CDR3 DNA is TGTGCCAGCAGCCCCAGGCAAACCCTCTATGGCTACACCTTC. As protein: CASSPRQTLYGYTF.